The next 25 T cell receptor beta chains were all read from a single sample in a study of beta chain features in type 1 diabetes. Points from the study as a whole: Moderate yet significant TCRB CDR3 shortening was seen in Type 1 diabetes patients in all four CD4+ subsets.

Expressed TCRB transcripts were sequenced because the entire RNA isolate underwent reverse transcription. Produced via immunoSEQ multiplex PCR; TCRdb's table is partial and in-frame only. The sample includes 300,000 to 350,000 clones, approximately 15% of them seen just once. These receptors have no known antigen. Sample: naive CD4+ T cells from blood. These receptors all come from a woman in her late teens or twenties with type 1 diabetes.

V usage is TRBV29-1 and J usage is TRBJ2-7, with D possibly TRBD2 on 5 matching bases. V was trimmed by 4 bases and J by 6 bases, leaving 22 bases between them. CDR1 is SQVTM, CDR2 ANQGSEA, per germline. CDR3 size: 15 residues. CDR3 nucleotide sequence: TGCAGCGTTGCCCTCTTCCGCCTAGCCGAAGGCGAGCAGTACTTC. This translates into CSVALFRLAEGEQYF.

This clone was seen a handful of times. CDR3 sequence: CSAWSGAYEQYF. The CDR3 nucleotides read TGCAGCGCATGGTCAGGGGCCTACGAGCAGTACTTC. The rearrangement joins TRBV29-1 to TRBJ2-7, with TRBD1 as a possible D gene (6 bases). The CDR3 covers 12 residues. Deletions cut 7 bases from V and 2 bases from J, with 12 bases between. Germline V gene sequence: CDR1 SQVTM, CDR2 ANQGSEA.

Only a few counts were recorded for this clone. Here the CDR3 DNA reads TGTGCCAGCAGCTTAAGCAGGGACAGGCCGAAGCTGTTTTTT. Amino acid sequence: CASSLSRDRPKLFF. The chain carries TRBV11-3 and TRBJ2-2; 8 positions agree with TRBD1. V was clipped by 2 bases and J by 12 bases; unmatched bases: 8. Germline CDR1 is SGHNT and CDR2 is YENEEA. The CDR3 runs to 14 residues.

This clone has more than one count but fewer than ten. The chain uses TRBV30 and TRBJ2-5, with TRBD2 matching 14 bases. Germline V gives CDR1 GTSNPN, CDR2 SVGIG (reference sequence). The CDR3 runs to 15 residues. The V segment lost 1 base and the J segment 4 bases; nucleotides outside the gene matches: 2. Here the CDR3 reads CAWSAGLAGGETQYF. The CDR3 DNA follows: TGTGCCTGGAGTGCCGGACTAGCGGGAGGAGAGACCCAGTACTTC.

The chain combines TRBV30 with TRBJ2-7; 10 bases fit TRBD2. There are 17 residues in the CDR3. Losses at the gene ends were 0 bases for V and 5 bases for J; bases not matched to a gene: 13. Per the germline V gene, CDR1 is GTSNPN and CDR2 is SVGIG (reference sequence). The CDR3 coding sequence is TGTGCCTGGAGTGTTTCCCTAGCGGGAGTTTCCCGCGACGAGCAGTACTTC. Translated: CAWSVSLAGVSRDEQYF.

The CDR3 spells CSVKMSEVGNQPQHF. As DNA, the CDR3 is TGCAGCGTCAAAATGTCCGAGGTCGGCAATCAGCCCCAGCATTTT. The chain joins TRBV29-1 to TRBJ1-5; no definite D call. CDR1 SQVTM and CDR2 ANQGSEA come from the germline V gene. V lost 6 bases to trimming and J lost 2 bases, with 17 bases between them. The CDR3 has 15 residues.

The chain has TRBV28 and TRBJ1-2; the match to TRBD1 covers 10 bases. The germline gives CDR1 MDHEN, CDR2 SYDVKM. Trimming removed 1 base from V and 3 bases from J; junction bases left unmatched: 5. CDR3 size: 16 residues. CDR3 protein: CASSLSPGTGDYGYTF. CDR3 coding DNA: TGTGCCAGCAGTTTATCTCCCGGGACAGGGGACTATGGCTACACCTTC.

This sequence joins TRBV27 and TRBJ2-7; 9 positions agree with TRBD1. Germline V gene sequence: CDR1 MNHEY, CDR2 SMNVEV (reference sequence). Trimming removed 2 bases from V and 5 bases from J; junction bases left unmatched: 7. This CDR3 contains 15 residues. The CDR3 is CASSLDGTGPNEQYF. The CDR3 nucleotides read TGTGCCAGCAGTTTAGACGGGACAGGGCCCAACGAGCAGTACTTC.

The chain couples TRBV7-3 to TRBJ1-1; a possible D gene is TRBD1 (5 bases). Trimming cost V 1 base and J 12 bases, with 15 bases left between them. Germline CDR1 and CDR2: SGHTA and FQGTGA. The CDR3 sequence is 13 residues long. CDR3 region: CASSLSPNQGSFF. CDR3 sequence (DNA): TGTGCCAGCAGCTTAAGCCCAAACCAGGGATCTTTCTTT.

In its sample, this clone was seen a few times. The chain combines TRBV2 with TRBJ1-5, with D maybe TRBD1 (6 bases). The CDR3 spans 14 residues. V lost 6 bases and J lost 4, with 13 bases in between. CDR1 is SNHLY and CDR2 is FYNNEI in the germline V gene. For the CDR3, the DNA is TGTGCCAGCAGCGCCGGGACAAGAAATCAGCCCCAGCATTTT. Translation: CASSAGTRNQPQHF. The whole variable domain, filled in from reference TRBV2 and TRBJ1-5, reads EPEVTQTPSHQVTQMGQEVILRCVPISNHLYFYWYRQILGQKVEFLVSFYNNEISEKSEIFDDQFSVERPDGSNFTLKIRSTKLEDSAMYFCASSAGTRNQPQHFGDGTRLSIL.

This chain connects TRBV7-2 to TRBJ2-1; 16 bases match TRBD2. V lost 3 bases and J lost 7; bases outside the gene matches: 3. The CDR3 has 16 residues. Germline CDR1 SGHTA, CDR2 FQGNSA. The CDR3 sequence is CASSLGTSGRGNEQFF. DNA for the CDR3: TGTGCCAGCAGCTTGGGGACTAGCGGGAGGGGGAATGAGCAGTTCTTC. The whole variable domain, filled in from reference TRBV7-2 and TRBJ2-1, reads GAGVSQSPSNKVTEKGKDVELRCDPISGHTALYWYRQSLGQGLEFLIYFQGNSAPDKSGLPSDRFSAERTGGSVSTLTIQRTQQEDSAVYLCASSLGTSGRGNEQFFGPGTRLTVL.

The table lists this clone with a few counts. V gene TRBV7-8 combines with J gene TRBJ2-1, with D possibly matching TRBD1 (6 bases). The CDR3 covers 15 residues. V dropped 3 bases and J dropped 5 bases, with 14 bases sitting between them. CDR1 and CDR2 (germline): SGHVS, FQNEAQ. The CDR3, as DNA: TGTGCCAGCAGCTTTGGACAGACACTAAACAATGAGCAGTTCTTC. The encoded protein is CASSFGQTLNNEQFF.

V and J are TRBV25-1 and TRBJ2-1; 9 positions match TRBD2. V shed 3 bases, J shed 3 bases, and the junction held 6 bases outside the gene matches. Germline CDR1 MGHDK, CDR2 SYGVNS. The CDR3 covers 16 residues. The chain's CDR3 is CASSDSSGTNYNEQFF. CDR3 in DNA: TGTGCCAGCAGTGACTCTAGCGGGACGAACTACAATGAGCAGTTCTTC.

The V gene is TRBV19, the J gene TRBJ1-2, with 10 bases lining up with TRBD1. After removal of 8 bases from V and 8 bases from J, the junction contained 17 bases not matched to a gene. Germline lookup yields CDR1 LNHDA and CDR2 SQIVND (reference sequence). This CDR3 is built from 16 residues. The CDR3 reads CASGSRTGGIFWGYTF. For the CDR3, the DNA is TGTGCCAGTGGCTCCCGGACAGGGGGTATTTTTTGGGGCTACACCTTC.

This clone was picked up a small number of times. This chain uses TRBV4-1 with TRBJ2-5; D unresolved. The CDR3 extends over 13 amino acids. CDR1 is MGHRA, CDR2 YSYEKL, per germline. Trimming shortened V by 2 bases and J by 5 bases, and 9 bases separated the two germline ends. Here the CDR3 reads CASSQFQMETQYF. The CDR3 coding sequence is TGCGCCAGCAGCCAATTTCAGATGGAGACCCAGTACTTC.

V is TRBV27 and J is TRBJ1-2; 9 bases align to TRBD1. This CDR3 region has 15 residues. Germline V gene lookup returns CDR1 MNHEY and CDR2 SMNVEV (reference sequence). Trimming removed 6 bases from V and 5 bases from J; junction bases left unmatched: 10. The CDR3 sequence is CASSRTGQGRYGYTF. The CDR3 DNA sequence: TGTGCCAGCAGCCGCACGGGACAGGGAAGGTATGGCTACACCTTC.

This clone showed up just a few times. The rearrangement joins TRBV2 to TRBJ2-2; D gene uncertain. The V end was cut by 6 bases, the J end by 7 bases, with 12 bases between. The germline gives CDR1 SNHLY, CDR2 FYNNEI. CDR3 length: 13 amino acids. DNA for the CDR3: TGTGCCAGCAGAGTCTCCCCCAGCGGGGAGCTGTTTTTT. Residues: CASRVSPSGELFF.

This clone turned up a few times. The chain joins TRBV5-1 to TRBJ2-2; the D is unclear. V gave up 4 bases and J gave up 4 bases, with 8 bases separating them. Germline-derived CDR1 and CDR2 are SGHRS and YFSETQ. This CDR3 comprises 13 residues. The CDR3 loop reads CASSLDSTGELFF. The CDR3 region has the DNA TGCGCCAGCAGCCTAGACTCCACCGGGGAGCTGTTTTTT.

In its sample, this clone was seen a few times. V gene TRBV2 combines with J gene TRBJ1-2; TRBD1 might be the D (5 bases). Germline V lookup: CDR1 SNHLY, CDR2 FYNNEI. With 3 bases removed from V and 6 bases from J, the gap between germline ends came to 11 bases. The CDR3 has 13 amino acids. Here the CDR3 reads CASSDGSGNGYTF. The CDR3 coding sequence is TGTGCCAGCAGTGACGGGTCAGGGAATGGCTACACCTTC.

Only a few counts were recorded for this clone. The chain is built from TRBV7-2 and TRBJ1-1; TRBD1 is a possible D gene (5 bases). Per germline, CDR1 SGHTA and CDR2 FQGNSA. V shed 5 bases and J shed 0 bases, with 16 bases lying between them. CDR3 length: 16 residues. The CDR3 DNA reads as TGTGCCAGCAGCCCGGGGACTTATGTCATGAACACTGAAGCTTTCTTT. Its protein product is CASSPGTYVMNTEAFF.

A few counts support this clone. This sequence joins TRBV7-9 and TRBJ1-4, with D unresolved. Germline V gene lookup returns CDR1 SEHNR and CDR2 FQNEAQ (reference sequence). This CDR3 is 15 amino acids long. Trimming removed 1 base from V and 0 bases from J, with 6 bases in between. Here the CDR3 DNA reads TGTGCCAGCAGCTTAGTTCCGGCAACTAATGAAAAACTGTTTTTT. Amino acids: CASSLVPATNEKLFF.

The chain uses TRBV10-3 and TRBJ2-7, with TRBD1 as a possible D gene (5 bases). Germline CDR1 ENHRY, CDR2 SYGVKD. Trimming pared 6 bases from V and 7 bases from J, leaving 13 bases between. The CDR3 consists of 12 residues. The CDR3 loop reads CAIRSWGTEQYF. As DNA, the CDR3 is TGTGCCATCAGGAGTTGGGGCACAGAGCAGTACTTC.

V and J are TRBV5-1 and TRBJ2-1; D ambiguous. Trimming took off 0 bases at V and 5 bases at J, with 6 bases between the two ends. The CDR3 sequence is 13 residues long. Germline CDR1 and CDR2: SGHRS and YFSETQ. CDR3 loop: CASSLDNNNEQFF. The DNA for the CDR3 is TGCGCCAGCAGCTTGGACAACAACAATGAGCAGTTCTTC.

In this sample, this clone turned up a few times. The V call is TRBV28, the J call TRBJ1-2; TRBD1 aligns across 8 bases. V was pared by 7 bases and J by 4 bases, with 8 bases of the junction left unmatched. Germline-derived CDR1 and CDR2 are MDHEN and SYDVKM. This CDR3 has 14 amino acids. The CDR3 DNA reads TGTGCCAGCATGGCGGGACAGGCCATCTATGGCTACACCTTC. Translation: CASMAGQAIYGYTF.

The chain uses TRBV19 and TRBJ2-1, with 7 bases identical to TRBD2. Unmatched junction bases numbered 8, after V lost 4 bases and J lost 2 bases. The V gene's germline CDR1 is LNHDA and CDR2 SQIVND (reference sequence). This CDR3 spans 16 amino acids. DNA of the CDR3: TGTGCCAGTAGTAGCCTAGCGGCAGACGCCTACAATGAGCAGTTCTTC. Residues: CASSSLAADAYNEQFF.